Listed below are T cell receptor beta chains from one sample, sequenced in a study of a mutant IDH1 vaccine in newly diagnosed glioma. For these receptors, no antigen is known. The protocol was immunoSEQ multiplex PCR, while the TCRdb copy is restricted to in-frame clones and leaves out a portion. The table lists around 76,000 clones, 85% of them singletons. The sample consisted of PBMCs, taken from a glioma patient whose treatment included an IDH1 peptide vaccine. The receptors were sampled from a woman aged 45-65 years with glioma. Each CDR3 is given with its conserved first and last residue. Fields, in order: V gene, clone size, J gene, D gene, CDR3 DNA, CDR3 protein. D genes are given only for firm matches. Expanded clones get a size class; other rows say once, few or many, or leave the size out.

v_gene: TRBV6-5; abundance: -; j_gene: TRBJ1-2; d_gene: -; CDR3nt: TGTGCCAGCAGGAGAAAGATTCGGGAGGATAGCTACACCTTC; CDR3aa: CASRRKIREDSYTF
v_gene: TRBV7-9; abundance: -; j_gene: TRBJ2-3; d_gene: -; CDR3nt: TGTGCCAGCAGCTTAGGGGTCCACACAGATACGCAGTATTTT; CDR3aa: CASSLGVHTDTQYF
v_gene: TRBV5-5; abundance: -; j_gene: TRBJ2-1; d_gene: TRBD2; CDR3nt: TGTGCCAGCAGCTTCCGGACTAGCGGGACCTGGAATGAGCAGTTCTTC; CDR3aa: CASSFRTSGTWNEQFF
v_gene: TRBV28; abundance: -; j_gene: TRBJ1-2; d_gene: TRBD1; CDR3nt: TGTGCCAGCAGTTTAGGTACCCAGGGGGCGAAGGGCTACACCTTC; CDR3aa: CASSLGTQGAKGYTF
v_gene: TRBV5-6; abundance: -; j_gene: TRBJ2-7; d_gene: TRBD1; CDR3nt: TGTGCCAGCAGCTTGGTGGGACAGGGGGCCTACGAGCAGTACTTC; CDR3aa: CASSLVGQGAYEQYF
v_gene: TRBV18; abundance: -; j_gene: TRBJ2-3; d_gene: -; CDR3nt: TGTGCCAGCTCACCAAAGGCGGCAGATACGCAGTATTTT; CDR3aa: CASSPKAADTQYF
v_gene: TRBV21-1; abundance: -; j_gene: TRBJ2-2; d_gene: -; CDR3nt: TGTGCCAGCATGGTGCTAGTCGGGCAAAAAGCGAACACCGGGGAGCTGTTTTTT; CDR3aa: CASMVLVGQKANTGELFF
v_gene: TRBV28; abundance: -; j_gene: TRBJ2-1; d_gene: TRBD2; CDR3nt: TGTGCCAGCAGGCCCGGGACTAGCGGGATCAATGAGCAGTTCTTC; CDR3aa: CASRPGTSGINEQFF
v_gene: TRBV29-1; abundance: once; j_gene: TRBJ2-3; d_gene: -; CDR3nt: TGCAGCGTGGACCTAGGTAGGATTACAGATACGCAGTATTTT; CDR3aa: CSVDLGRITDTQYF
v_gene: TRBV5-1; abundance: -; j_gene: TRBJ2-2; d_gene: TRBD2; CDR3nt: TGCGCCAGCAGCTTGGTTCGGCTAGCGGGCCCGGACACCGGGGAGCTGTTTTTT; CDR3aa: CASSLVRLAGPDTGELFF
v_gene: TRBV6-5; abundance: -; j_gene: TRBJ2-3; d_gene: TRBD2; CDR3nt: TGTGCCAGCAGTCCGACTAGCGGCACAGATACGCAGTATTTT; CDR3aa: CASSPTSGTDTQYF
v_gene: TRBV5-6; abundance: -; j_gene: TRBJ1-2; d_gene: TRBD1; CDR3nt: TGTGCCAGCAGGCCGGGACAGAACTATGGCTACACCTTC; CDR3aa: CASRPGQNYGYTF
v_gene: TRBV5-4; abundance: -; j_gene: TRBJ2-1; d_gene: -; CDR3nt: TGTGCCAGCAGCTTAAGGCCCCCTAGGGCTAGCGAGGAGTTCTTC; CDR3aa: CASSLRPPRASEEFF
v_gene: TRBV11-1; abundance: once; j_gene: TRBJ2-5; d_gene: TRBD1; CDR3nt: TGTGCCAGCAGCTTGGGGACAGGGGAAAAGACCCAGTACTTC; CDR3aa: CASSLGTGEKTQYF
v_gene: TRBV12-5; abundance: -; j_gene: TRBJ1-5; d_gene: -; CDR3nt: TGTGCTAGTGGTTTGGTTATGTGGGGTGGGACTGGGAATCAGCCCCAGCATTTT; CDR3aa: CASGLVMWGGTGNQPQHF
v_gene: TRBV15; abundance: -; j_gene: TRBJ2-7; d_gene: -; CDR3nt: TGTGCCACCAGCAGAGATGCAGGGCCCTACGAGCAGTACTTC; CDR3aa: CATSRDAGPYEQYF
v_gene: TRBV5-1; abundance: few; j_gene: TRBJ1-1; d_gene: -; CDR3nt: TGCGCCAGCAGCTTGCAAGTGGAAAACACTGAAGCTTTCTTT; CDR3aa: CASSLQVENTEAFF
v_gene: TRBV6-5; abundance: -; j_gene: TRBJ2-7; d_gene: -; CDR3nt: TGTGCCAGCAGAAACCAGGGATACGAGCAGTACTTC; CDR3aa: CASRNQGYEQYF
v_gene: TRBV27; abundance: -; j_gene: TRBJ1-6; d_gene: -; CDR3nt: TGTGCCAGCAGTGTAGAGACACGACCCAATTCACCCCTCCACTTT; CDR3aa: CASSVETRPNSPLHF
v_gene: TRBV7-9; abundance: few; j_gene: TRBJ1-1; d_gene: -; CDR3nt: TGTGCCAGCAGCTTGACAGGTAAAGGGAACACTGAAGCTTTCTTT; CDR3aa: CASSLTGKGNTEAFF
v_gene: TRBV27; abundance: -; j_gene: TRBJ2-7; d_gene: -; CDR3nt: TGTGCCAGCGCCGCAGGGCGAGCCTACGAGCAGTACTTC; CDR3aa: CASAAGRAYEQYF
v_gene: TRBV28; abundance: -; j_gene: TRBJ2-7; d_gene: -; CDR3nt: TGTGCCAGCACTATTTACCTCTCTCGAGGGGAGCAGTACTTC; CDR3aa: CASTIYLSRGEQYF
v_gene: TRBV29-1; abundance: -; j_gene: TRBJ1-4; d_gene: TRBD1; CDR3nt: TGCAGCGTAGAGGGGACAGGGGAAGGTGAAAAACTGTTTTTT; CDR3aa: CSVEGTGEGEKLFF
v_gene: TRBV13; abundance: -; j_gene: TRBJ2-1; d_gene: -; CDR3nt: TGTGCCAGCAGCTCCCTGACCCGCTCCTACAATGAGCAGTTCTTC; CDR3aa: CASSSLTRSYNEQFF
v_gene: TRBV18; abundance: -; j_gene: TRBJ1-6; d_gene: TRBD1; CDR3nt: TGTGCCAGCTCGACAGGGGAATCACCCCTCCACTTT; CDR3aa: CASSTGESPLHF
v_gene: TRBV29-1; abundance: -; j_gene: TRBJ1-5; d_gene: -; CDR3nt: TGCAGCGTTGGTCAGTCCAATAGCAATCAGCCCCAGCATTTT; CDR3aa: CSVGQSNSNQPQHF
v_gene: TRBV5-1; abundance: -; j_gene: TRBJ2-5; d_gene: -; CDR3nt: TGCGCCAGCAGCTTCCAGGGTATTCAAGAGACCCAGTACTTC; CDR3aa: CASSFQGIQETQYF
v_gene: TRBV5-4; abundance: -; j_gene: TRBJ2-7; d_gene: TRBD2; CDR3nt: TGTGCCAGCAGCTTGAGCTCTAGCGGAAGCTCCTACGAGCAGTACTTC; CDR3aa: CASSLSSSGSSYEQYF
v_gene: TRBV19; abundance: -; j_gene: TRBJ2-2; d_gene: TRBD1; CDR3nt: TGTGCCAGTAGTATAGGGAACAGGGGGACCCACACCGGGGAGCTGTTTTTT; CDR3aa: CASSIGNRGTHTGELFF
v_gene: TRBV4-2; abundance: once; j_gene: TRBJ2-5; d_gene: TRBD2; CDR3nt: TGTGCCAGCAGCCAAGTACTAGCGGAGGGGGGAGAGACCCAGTACTTC; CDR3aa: CASSQVLAEGGETQYF
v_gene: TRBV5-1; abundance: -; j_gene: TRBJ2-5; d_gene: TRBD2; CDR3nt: TGCGCCAGCAGCCCGGGACTAGCGGCGGAGACCCAGTACTTC; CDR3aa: CASSPGLAAETQYF
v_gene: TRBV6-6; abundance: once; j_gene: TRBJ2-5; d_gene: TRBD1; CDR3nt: TGTGCCACCGGACAGGGCGGGGAGACCCAGTACTTC; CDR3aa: CATGQGGETQYF
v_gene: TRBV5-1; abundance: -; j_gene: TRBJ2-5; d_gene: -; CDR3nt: TGCGCCAGCAGCTCCGCAGGGGGGCAAGAGACCCAGTACTTC; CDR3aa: CASSSAGGQETQYF
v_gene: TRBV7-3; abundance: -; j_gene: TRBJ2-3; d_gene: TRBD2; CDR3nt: TGTGCCAGCAGCTTAAGTCTAGCGGGAGCCGAAGATACGCAGTATTTT; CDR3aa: CASSLSLAGAEDTQYF
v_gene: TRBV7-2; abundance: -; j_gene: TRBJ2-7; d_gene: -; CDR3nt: TGTGCCAGCAGCCAGCCGCGACAAATAATTACCTACGAGCAGTACTTC; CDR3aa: CASSQPRQIITYEQYF
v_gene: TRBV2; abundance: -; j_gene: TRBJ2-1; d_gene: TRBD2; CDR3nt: TGTGCCAGCGGCGGGAGCTCAGTCATTGAGCAGTTCTTC; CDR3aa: CASGGSSVIEQFF
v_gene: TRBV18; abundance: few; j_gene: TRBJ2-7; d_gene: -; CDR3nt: TGTGCCAGCTCACCTGGGAGAGGGGAGCAGTACTTC; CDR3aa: CASSPGRGEQYF
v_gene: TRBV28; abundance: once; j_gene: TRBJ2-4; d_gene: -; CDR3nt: TGTGCCAGCAGTCCCCTATTTCGGGGCGCTTACTTC; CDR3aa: CASSPLFRGAYF
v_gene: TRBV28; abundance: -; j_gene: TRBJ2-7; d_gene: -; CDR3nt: TGTGCCAGCAGTTTTAAGGGACCCTTCCACGAGCAGTACTTC; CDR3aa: CASSFKGPFHEQYF
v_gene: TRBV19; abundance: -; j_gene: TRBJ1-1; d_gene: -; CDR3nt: TGTGCCAGTATAGGCAGGATGAAGAACACTGAAGCTTTCTTT; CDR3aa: CASIGRMKNTEAFF
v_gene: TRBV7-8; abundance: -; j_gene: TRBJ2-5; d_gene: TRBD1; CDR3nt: TGTGCCAGCAGCGCGCGGACAGGGGGGACCGGAGAGACCCAGTACTTC; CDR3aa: CASSARTGGTGETQYF
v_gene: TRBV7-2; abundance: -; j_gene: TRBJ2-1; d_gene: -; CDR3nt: TGTGCCAGCAGCTTAGCGTTTTCCTCCTACAATGAGCAGTTCTTC; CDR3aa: CASSLAFSSYNEQFF
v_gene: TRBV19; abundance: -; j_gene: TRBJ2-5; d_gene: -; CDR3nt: TGTGCCAGTAGTATCCCTGGAGGTACAGAGACCCAGTACTTC; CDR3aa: CASSIPGGTETQYF
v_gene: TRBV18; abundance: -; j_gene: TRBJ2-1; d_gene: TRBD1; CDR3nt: TGTGCCAGCTCACCCGGACAGGGGGCCAACAATGAGCAGTTCTTC; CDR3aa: CASSPGQGANNEQFF
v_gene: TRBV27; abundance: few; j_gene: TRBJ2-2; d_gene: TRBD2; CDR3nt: TGTGCCAGCAGTCTTAGCGGGCGCAACACCGGGGAGCTGTTTTTT; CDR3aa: CASSLSGRNTGELFF
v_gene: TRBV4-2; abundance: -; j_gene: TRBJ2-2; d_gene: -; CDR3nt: TGTGCCAGCAGCCAAGCGAAATTGGGGGAGCTGTTTTTT; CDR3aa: CASSQAKLGELFF
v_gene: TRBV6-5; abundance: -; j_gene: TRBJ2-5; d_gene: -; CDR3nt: TGTGCCAGCAGTTACCAGGGCCTCCAAGAGACCCAGTACTTC; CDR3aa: CASSYQGLQETQYF
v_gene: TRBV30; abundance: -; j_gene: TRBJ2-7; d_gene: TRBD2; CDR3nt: TGTGCCTGGAGTGTAGGCGGGAGTAACGAGCAGTACTTC; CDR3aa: CAWSVGGSNEQYF
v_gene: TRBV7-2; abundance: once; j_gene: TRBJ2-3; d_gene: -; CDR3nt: TGTGCCAGCAGCTTAGGATGGGGTTTTGGAGATACGCAGTATTTT; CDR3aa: CASSLGWGFGDTQYF
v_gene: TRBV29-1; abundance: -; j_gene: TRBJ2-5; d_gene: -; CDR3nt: TGCAGCGCTAGAATGATCGGGACGGAACAAGAGACCCAGTACTTC; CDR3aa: CSARMIGTEQETQYF
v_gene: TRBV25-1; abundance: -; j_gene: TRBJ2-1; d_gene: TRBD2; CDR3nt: TGTGCCAGCAGTGAATATAGTGCGGGAGGTTGGGACAATGAGCAGTTCTTC; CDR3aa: CASSEYSAGGWDNEQFF
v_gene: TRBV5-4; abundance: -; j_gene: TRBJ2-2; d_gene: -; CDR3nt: TGTGCCAGCAGCTTGGGGGGGACCGGGGAGCTGTTTTTT; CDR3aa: CASSLGGTGELFF
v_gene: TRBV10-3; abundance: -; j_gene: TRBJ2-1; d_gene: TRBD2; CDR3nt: TGTGCCATCAGTACTACTAGCGGGAGGGCTGACAATGAGCAGTTCTTC; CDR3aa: CAISTTSGRADNEQFF
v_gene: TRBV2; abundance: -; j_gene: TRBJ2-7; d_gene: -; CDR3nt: TGTGCCAGCGTTCATCAAAGCTCCTACGAGCAGTACTTC; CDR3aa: CASVHQSSYEQYF
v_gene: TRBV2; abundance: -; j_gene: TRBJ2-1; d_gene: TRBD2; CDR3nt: TGTGCCAGCAATGAGAATAGCGGGAGGTATGAGCAGTTCTTC; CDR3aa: CASNENSGRYEQFF
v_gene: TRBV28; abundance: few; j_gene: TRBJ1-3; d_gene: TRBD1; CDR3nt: TGTGCCAGCAGCTCATGGACAGGGGGAGAAGGAAACACCATATATTTT; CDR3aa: CASSSWTGGEGNTIYF